Each of the 27 T cell receptor beta chains below was sequenced from the same sample in a study of shared clonotypes between healthy human individuals. Assay used: immunoSEQ multiplex PCR; TCRdb lists only in-frame clones, some missing. The repertoire holds about 800,000 clones, with 90% to 98% as singletons. Terminally differentiated effector memory CD45RA+ cells were excluded from the naive CD8 cells, which were CD45RO-negative and positively selected for CCR7. The sequenced sample was naive CD8+ T cells sorted from blood. The receptor source for this set is a man under 40 in good health.

The rearrangement uses TRBV4-1 and TRBJ1-2; D unclear. The CDR3 has 18 residues. V lost 0 bases, J lost 0 bases, and 17 bases lay in between. Germline values: CDR1 MGHRA, CDR2 YSYEKL. CDR3 region: CASSQENQLGGTNYGYTF. The CDR3 bases are TGCGCCAGCAGCCAAGAAAACCAACTGGGAGGCACTAACTATGGCTACACCTTC.

The V call is TRBV15, the J call TRBJ2-7; 10 bases are shared with TRBD2. The V segment lost 3 bases and the J segment 4 bases; nucleotides outside the gene matches: 9. Germline loops: CDR1 LNHNV, CDR2 YYDKDF (reference sequence). The CDR3 sequence is 16 residues long. The CDR3 DNA reads TGTGCCACCAGCAGGCAAGTCGGACTAGCGGTTTACGAGCAGTACTTC. The encoded protein is CATSRQVGLAVYEQYF.

V and J are TRBV4-2 and TRBJ2-4, with a tentative D call TRBD2 (5 bases). V gave up 0 bases and J gave up 10 bases, with 13 bases separating them. Germline V gives CDR1 LGHNA, CDR2 YNFKEQ. There are 14 residues in the CDR3. The CDR3 loop reads CASSQERAVQIQYF. CDR3 coding DNA: TGTGCCAGCAGCCAAGAGCGGGCAGTACAAATTCAGTACTTC.

This clone has a handful of counts. V gene TRBV11-2 combines with J gene TRBJ2-2, with a possible D match to TRBD1 (6 bases). Germline-derived CDR1 and CDR2 are SGHAT and FQNNGV. This CDR3 spans 14 amino acids. V shed 4 bases and J shed 6 bases, with 12 bases lying between them. In DNA form, the CDR3 reads TGTGCCAGCAGCTCGTGGCAGGGGCCCGGGGAGCTGTTTTTT. Translation gives CASSSWQGPGELFF.

DNA for the CDR3: TGTGCCAGCAGCCCCGGGTCGGTCTACGAGCAGTACTTC. Encoded protein: CASSPGSVYEQYF. The genes are TRBV7-9 and TRBJ2-7, with D unresolved. Germline values: CDR1 SEHNR, CDR2 FQNEAQ (reference sequence). V lost 5 bases to trimming and J lost 3 bases, with 11 bases between them. This CDR3 region has 13 residues.

The rearrangement joins TRBV5-8 to TRBJ1-4, with TRBD1 matching over 10 bases. CDR1 is SGHTS, CDR2 YDEGEE, per germline. The CDR3 totals 15 residues. After removal of 4 bases from V and 7 bases from J, the junction contained 7 bases not matched to a gene. DNA for the CDR3: TGTGCCAGCAGCACCGGGACAGGGGTGTTTGAAAAACTGTTTTTT. Translating it yields CASSTGTGVFEKLFF.

This chain connects TRBV21-1 to TRBJ2-1. TRBV21-1 is a known pseudogene. CDR3 length equals 17 residues. In nucleotides, the CDR3 is TGTGCCAGCAGCGGATGGGGGCGGGAAAGCTCCTACAATGAGCAGTTCTTC. It encodes CASSGWGRESSYNEQFF.

In its sample, this clone was seen once. The chain employs TRBV4-3 and TRBJ2-7; TRBD1 matches at 7 bases. The germline gives CDR1 LGHNA, CDR2 YSLEER. The CDR3 has 14 residues. Unmatched junction bases numbered 6, after V lost 0 bases and J lost 7 bases. CDR3 nucleotide sequence: TGCGCCAGCAGCCAAGAAGTGGCAGGGGGTGAGCAGTACTTC. It codes for CASSQEVAGGEQYF.

The V gene is TRBV5-4, the J gene TRBJ2-7; tentative D call: TRBD1 (6 bases). The CDR3 is 14 amino acids. V lost 4 bases, J lost 3 bases, and 14 bases lay in between. Germline CDR1 and CDR2: SGHNT and YYREEE (reference sequence). CDR3 protein: CASSERPRGYEQYF. In DNA form, the CDR3 reads TGTGCCAGCAGCGAAAGGCCCAGGGGCTACGAGCAGTACTTC.

This clone has only one observation. This sequence joins TRBV28 and TRBJ2-3, with 7 nucleotides matching TRBD1. CDR1 and CDR2 (germline): MDHEN, SYDVKM. J gave up 1 base and V 4 bases, and 8 bases lay outside the gene matches. The CDR3 is 16 residues long. CDR3 sequence: CASSSQTGVGTDTQYF. The CDR3 bases are TGTGCCAGCAGTTCCCAAACAGGGGTCGGCACAGATACGCAGTATTTT.

This chain uses TRBV7-2 with TRBJ2-2; D gene uncertain. The CDR3 totals 14 residues. Trimming left V 8 bases short and J 0 bases short, with 10 bases between. Germline CDR1 reads SGHTA; CDR2 reads FQGNSA. The CDR3 is CASSGTSNTGELFF. The CDR3 DNA reads TGTGCCAGCTCCGGAACATCGAACACCGGGGAGCTGTTTTTT.

The V and J genes are TRBV28 and TRBJ2-5; possibly TRBD1 for D (5 bases). The CDR3 extends over 12 amino acids. Germline V lookup: CDR1 MDHEN, CDR2 SYDVKM. Between the trimmed V and J ends, which lost 5 bases and 6 bases, there was a span of 10 bases. The CDR3 region is CASSPDTKTQYF. In nucleotides, the CDR3 is TGTGCCAGCAGTCCGGACACCAAGACCCAGTACTTC.

Note on this clone: Different DNA sequences within this sample yield the same CDR3. The chain uses TRBV20-1 and TRBJ1-1; D unresolved. CDR3 length equals 11 residues. Trimming took off 5 bases at V and 1 base at J, with 5 bases between the two ends. CDR1 is DFQATT and CDR2 is SNEGSKA in the germline V gene (reference sequence). CDR3 DNA sequence: TGCAGTGCTCCCCAGAACACTGAAGCTTTCTTT. Residues: CSAPQNTEAFF.

The rearrangement joins TRBV28 to TRBJ2-3, with 16 bases that match TRBD2. This CDR3 region has 19 residues. J was trimmed by 3 bases and V by 6 bases; bases with no gene match: 12. Germline loops: CDR1 MDHEN, CDR2 SYDVKM. Here the CDR3 reads CASSLLPGLAGGPTDTQYF. CDR3 nucleotides: TGTGCCAGCAGCCTCCTACCGGGACTAGCGGGAGGGCCGACAGATACGCAGTATTTT.

This rearrangement joins TRBV5-6 to TRBJ2-7, with 10 nucleotides matching TRBD1. V lost 3 bases and J lost 4; bases outside the gene matches: 1. This CDR3 spans 13 amino acids. From germline, CDR1 is SGHDT and CDR2 YYEEEE. This CDR3 is CASSWDRGYEQYF. The CDR3 DNA follows: TGTGCCAGCAGCTGGGACAGGGGATACGAGCAGTACTTC. Filled out from reference TRBV5-6 and TRBJ2-7, the complete variable domain reads DAGVTQSPTHLIKTRGQQVTLRCSPKSGHDTVSWYQQALGQGPQFIFQYYEEEERQRGNFPDRFSGHQFPNYSSELNVNALLLGDSALYLCASSWDRGYEQYFGPGTRLTVT.

The gene calls are TRBV4-3 and TRBJ2-1; D is tentatively TRBD1 or TRBD2 (7 bases each). Germline values: CDR1 LGHNA, CDR2 YSLEER. The CDR3 runs to 18 residues. V lost 0 bases, J lost 6 bases, and 21 bases lay in between. CDR3 nucleotide sequence: TGCGCCAGCAGCCAAGATACGGCCGGGCCAGGGGGGGGCAATGAGCAGTTCTTC. Translated: CASSQDTAGPGGGNEQFF.

This rearrangement joins TRBV9 to TRBJ1-1, with 8 bases aligning to TRBD1. V lost 1 base and J lost 7; bases outside the gene matches: 3. Germline lookup yields CDR1 SGDLS and CDR2 YYNGEE. CDR3 size: 13 residues. CDR3 bases: TGTGCCAGCAGCGTATCTGGGACAGGTGAAGCTTTCTTT. Its protein is CASSVSGTGEAFF.

V usage is TRBV7-9 and J usage is TRBJ2-1, with a tentative D call TRBD2 (5 bases). With 1 base removed from V and 9 bases from J, the gap between germline ends came to 13 bases. This CDR3 is 14 amino acids long. Germline CDR1 is SEHNR and CDR2 is FQNEAQ (reference sequence). CDR3: CASSLGESVGEQFF. The CDR3, as DNA: TGTGCCAGCAGCTTAGGGGAGTCGGTTGGTGAGCAGTTCTTC.

V usage is TRBV28 and J usage is TRBJ1-4; D is perhaps TRBD1 (5 bases). This CDR3 is 16 amino acids long. Trimming cost V 5 bases and J 2 bases, with 15 bases left between them. Germline CDR1 and CDR2: MDHEN and SYDVKM. The CDR3 here is CASSHPIGGTNEKLFF. The CDR3 DNA reads TGTGCCAGCAGTCACCCCATCGGGGGGACTAATGAAAAACTGTTTTTT.

The chain employs TRBV28 and TRBJ2-1; TRBD1 matches 8 bases. The CDR3 is 16 amino acids. Germline lookup yields CDR1 MDHEN and CDR2 SYDVKM. V was clipped by 6 bases and J by 7 bases; unmatched bases: 14. CDR3 amino acids: CASSITGTGETNEQFF. The CDR3 nucleotides are TGTGCCAGCAGCATAACCGGGACAGGAGAGACGAATGAGCAGTTCTTC.

V usage is TRBV7-9 and J usage is TRBJ1-5; 8 nucleotides match TRBD1. Losses at the gene ends were 3 bases for V and 0 bases for J; bases not matched to a gene: 13. This CDR3 region has 19 residues. CDR1 and CDR2 (germline): SEHNR, FQNEAQ (reference sequence). The CDR3 is CASSFNGGQDFLSNQPQHF. The CDR3 DNA reads TGTGCCAGCAGCTTCAACGGGGGACAGGATTTCCTTAGCAATCAGCCCCAGCATTTT. Using reference TRBV7-9 and TRBJ1-5 for the parts outside the CDR3, the full variable domain is DTGVSQNPRHKITKRGQNVTFRCDPISEHNRLYWYRQTLGQGPEFLTYFQNEAQLEKSRLLSDRFSAERPKGSFSTLEIQRTEQGDSAMYLCASSFNGGQDFLSNQPQHFGDGTRLSIL.

A word on this clone: The same CDR3 is also encoded by other DNA sequences in this sample. The chain links TRBV27 to TRBJ1-2; 8 nucleotides match TRBD1. The CDR3 length is 13 residues. The V gene's germline CDR1 is MNHEY and CDR2 SMNVEV (reference sequence). Losses at the gene ends were 6 bases for V and 4 bases for J; bases not matched to a gene: 4. CDR3 in amino acids: CASSLGQGYGYTF. The CDR3 coding sequence is TGTGCCAGCAGCCTAGGACAGGGCTATGGCTACACCTTC.

This chain links TRBV5-1 with TRBJ2-7, with a weak D call TRBD1 (6 bases). Germline CDR1 SGHRS, CDR2 YFSETQ. This CDR3 has 15 residues. The ends were cut back, 0 bases at V and 3 bases at J, with 13 bases in the middle. The CDR3 DNA sequence: TGCGCCAGCAGCTTGGCCCAGGGGATGCGCTACGAGCAGTACTTC. Translation: CASSLAQGMRYEQYF.

V usage is TRBV7-6 and J usage is TRBJ2-5; D is ambiguous. Looked up from germline, CDR1 is SGHVS and CDR2 is FNYEAQ. The CDR3 runs to 12 residues. Trimming took off 4 bases at V and 10 bases at J, with 13 bases between the two ends. The CDR3 loop reads CASSSEDLIQYF. The CDR3 DNA sequence: TGTGCCAGCAGCTCCGAAGATTTGATCCAGTACTTC.

This chain links TRBV28 with TRBJ1-5; D is possibly TRBD1 (6 bases). With 4 bases removed from V and 4 bases from J, the gap between germline ends came to 26 bases. Germline assignment: CDR1 MDHEN and CDR2 SYDVKM. The CDR3 spans 19 residues. The CDR3 loop reads CASSSRGIPIPDRNQPQHF. The CDR3 nucleotides read TGTGCCAGCAGTTCCCGCGGGATCCCAATACCGGACAGAAATCAGCCCCAGCATTTT.

V usage is TRBV5-4 and J usage is TRBJ2-2, with TRBD1 matching over 7 bases. The CDR3 covers 14 residues. With 4 bases clipped from V and 3 bases from J, the junction kept 3 bases outside the gene matches. CDR1 SGHNT and CDR2 YYREEE come from the germline V gene (reference sequence). The CDR3 spells CASSPQGDTGELFF. As DNA, the CDR3 is TGTGCCAGCAGCCCCCAGGGGGACACCGGGGAGCTGTTTTTT.

This chain connects TRBV11-2 to TRBJ1-2, with D possibly matching TRBD1 (6 bases). The ends were cut back, 3 bases at V and 6 bases at J, with 17 bases in the middle. The length of the CDR3 is 15 residues. CDR1 and CDR2 (germline): SGHAT, FQNNGV. The CDR3: CASSFMDGGPDGYTF. The CDR3 DNA reads TGTGCCAGCAGCTTTATGGATGGGGGGCCGGATGGCTACACCTTC.